This section outlines one TCR beta chain sequence together with its context. As handled by the study authors: Estimates of nucleated cell counts were drawn from the amplification of reference gene primers. TCRdb keeps only in-frame clones here, not all; method: immunoSEQ multiplex PCR. Clone size and V and J calls were adopted from that table, with D and trimming inferred from the DNA. Among 500,000 to 600,000 clones listed, approximately 88% were seen once. This sample is part of a study of blood T cell repertoires in COVID-19. Overall study context: Specimens from acute and convalescent COVID-19 originated in the United States, Italy and Spain. Sample material is recorded as cDNA or gDNA derived from T cells, B-cell-depleted T cells, or PBMCs.

The CDR3 sequence is 14 residues long. The V end was cut by 2 bases, the J end by 6 bases, with 13 bases between. CDR1 KGHSH and CDR2 LQKENI come from the germline V gene. One Seattle source followed patients from active infection through their disease course. This sequence originates from a woman between 50 and 59 years old with COVID-19, enrolled during active disease. The sequencing input was peripheral blood. V gene TRBV18 combines with J gene TRBJ1-2; the D gene is possibly TRBD1 (6 bases). The CDR3 sequence: CASSPDRRSDGYTF. The CDR3 nucleotides read TGTGCCAGCTCACCAGACAGGAGGTCTGATGGCTACACCTTC.